This TCR beta chain is drawn from a study of early T cells in non-severe SARS-CoV-2 infection. At the level of the study: Sequencing of bulk RNA from unsorted whole blood was done, without chain pairing.

Germline CDR1 and CDR2: SGDLS and YYNGEE. The germline V and J ends were trimmed by 4 bases and 6 bases, with 19 bases remaining between them. The CDR3 consists of 16 residues. This clonotype occurred many times. TCRdb re-called the 5' RACE reads through MiXCR, storing one row per CDR3 protein. The repertoire has approximately 37,000 distinct CDR3 sequences, approximately 8% of them found once; the top ten carry around 11%. The TCR sequence derives from an adult who was a healthcare worker with PCR-confirmed SARS-CoV-2 infection or an uninfected control (not recorded which). The rearrangement joins TRBV9 to TRBJ2-2; either TRBD1 or TRBD2 may fit D (5 bases each). Sequences were derived from whole blood, sampled at baseline. CDR3 DNA sequence: TGTGCCAGCAGCCCCCATCCCGCCGGGACCTCCGGGGAGCTGTTTTTT. Translated, it gives CASSPHPAGTSGELFF.